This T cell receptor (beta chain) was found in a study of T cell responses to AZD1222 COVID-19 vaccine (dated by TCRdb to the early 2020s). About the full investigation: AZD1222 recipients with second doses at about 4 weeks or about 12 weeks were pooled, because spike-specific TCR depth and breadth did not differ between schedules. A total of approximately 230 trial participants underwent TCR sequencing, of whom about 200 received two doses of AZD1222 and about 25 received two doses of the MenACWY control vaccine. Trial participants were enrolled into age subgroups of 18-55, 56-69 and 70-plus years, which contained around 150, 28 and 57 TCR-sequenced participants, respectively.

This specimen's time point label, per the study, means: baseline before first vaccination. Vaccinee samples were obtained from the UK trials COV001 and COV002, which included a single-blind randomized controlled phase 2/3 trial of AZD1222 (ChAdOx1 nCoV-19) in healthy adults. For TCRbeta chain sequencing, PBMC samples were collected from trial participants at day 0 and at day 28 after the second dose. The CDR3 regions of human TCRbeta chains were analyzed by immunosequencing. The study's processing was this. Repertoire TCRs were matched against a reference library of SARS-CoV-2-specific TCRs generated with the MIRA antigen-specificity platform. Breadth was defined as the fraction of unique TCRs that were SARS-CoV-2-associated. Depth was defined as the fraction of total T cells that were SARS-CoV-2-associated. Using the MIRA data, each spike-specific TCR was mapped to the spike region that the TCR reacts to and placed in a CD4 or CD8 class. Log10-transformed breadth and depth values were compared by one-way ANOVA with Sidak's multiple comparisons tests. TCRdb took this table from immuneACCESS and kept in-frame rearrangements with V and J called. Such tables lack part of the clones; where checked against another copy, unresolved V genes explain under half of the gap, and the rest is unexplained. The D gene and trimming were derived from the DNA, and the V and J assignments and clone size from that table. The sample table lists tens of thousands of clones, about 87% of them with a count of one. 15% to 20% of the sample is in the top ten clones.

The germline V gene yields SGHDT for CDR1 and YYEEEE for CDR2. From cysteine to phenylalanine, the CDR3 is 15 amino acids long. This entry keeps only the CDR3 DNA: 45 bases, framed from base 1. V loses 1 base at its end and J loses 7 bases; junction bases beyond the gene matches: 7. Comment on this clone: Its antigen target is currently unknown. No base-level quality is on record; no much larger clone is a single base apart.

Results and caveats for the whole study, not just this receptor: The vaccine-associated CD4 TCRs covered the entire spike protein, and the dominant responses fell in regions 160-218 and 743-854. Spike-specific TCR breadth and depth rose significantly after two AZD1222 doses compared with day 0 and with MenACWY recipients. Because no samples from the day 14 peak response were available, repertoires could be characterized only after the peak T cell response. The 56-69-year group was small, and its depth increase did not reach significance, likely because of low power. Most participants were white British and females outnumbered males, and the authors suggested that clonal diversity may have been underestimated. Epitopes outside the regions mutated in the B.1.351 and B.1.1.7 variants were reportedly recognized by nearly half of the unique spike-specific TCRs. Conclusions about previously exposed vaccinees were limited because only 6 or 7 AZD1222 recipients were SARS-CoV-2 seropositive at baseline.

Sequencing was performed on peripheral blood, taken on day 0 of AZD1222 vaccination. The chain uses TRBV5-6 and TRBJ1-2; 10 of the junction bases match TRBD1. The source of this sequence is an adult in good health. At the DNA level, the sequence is TGTGCCAGCAGCTTGAGGGACAGGGGCGCCTCTGGCTACACCTTC. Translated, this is CASSLRDRGASGYTF.